The rows below give T cell receptor beta chains drawn from one sample of a study of human T cells and chemical hapten exposure. TCRdb called the RACE reads again in MiXCR, with one record for every CDR3 protein. The sample has 300,000 to 450,000 distinct CDR3 sequences, around 5.5% seen once. Material: whole blood, obtained in connection with sensitization to the hapten diphenylcyclopropenone (DPC). These receptor sequences come from a woman aged 18-29 years with alopecia areata. Some clones in this sample may be carry-over from other donors' samples. CDR3s include the opening cysteine and the closing phenylalanine or tryptophan. D genes are given only for firm matches. Clone size is given for some rows only: seen once, a few or many times, or a class if the clone is expanded.

CDR3 protein	CDR3 DNA	D gene	V gene	J gene	clone size
CSALTGSAYEQYF	TGCAGCGCCCTGACAGGGTCAGCCTACGAGCAGTACTTC	TRBD1	TRBV29-1	TRBJ2-7	few
CASSPTSDTEAFF	TGCGCCAGCAGCCCAACAAGCGACACTGAAGCTTTCTTT	-	TRBV5-1	TRBJ1-1	-
CSRLPTGNRPYNSPLHF	TGCAGTCGACTACCCACAGGGAATCGACCCTATAATTCACCCCTCCACTTT	-	TRBV20-1	TRBJ1-6	few
CASSLAFAVTEAFF	TGTGCCAGCAGTTTAGCGTTCGCGGTGACTGAAGCTTTCTTT	-	TRBV12-3/TRBV12-4	TRBJ1-1	-
CSPGQGASPLHF	TGCAGCCCGGGACAGGGGGCCTCACCCCTCCACTTT	TRBD1	TRBV20-1	TRBJ1-6	many
CASSQEELAGDGDTQYF	TGTGCCAGCAGCCAAGAAGAGCTAGCGGGGGATGGAGATACGCAGTATTTT	TRBD2	TRBV3-1	TRBJ2-3	-
CSARDLRLGQLGYGYTF	TGCAGTGCTAGAGATCTGAGGCTGGGCCAGCTCGGCTATGGCTACACCTTC	-	TRBV20-1	TRBJ1-2	-
CASSALPGRYNSPLHF	TGTGCCAGCAGCGCCCTTCCGGGACGGTATAATTCACCCCTCCACTTT	-	TRBV6-2/TRBV6-3	TRBJ1-6	many
CASSPWGDRAHISGYTF	TGTGCCAGCAGTCCCTGGGGGGACAGGGCCCACATAAGCGGCTACACCTTC	TRBD1	TRBV27	TRBJ1-2	-
CASSVGQALAADTQYF	TGTGCCAGCAGCGTAGGGCAGGCCCTCGCGGCAGATACGCAGTATTTT	-	TRBV9	TRBJ2-3	many
CASSGGPSYEQYF	TGTGCCAGCTCCGGGGGGCCCTCCTACGAGCAGTACTTC	-	TRBV9	TRBJ2-7	few
CSASDRGGPSYNEQFF	TGCAGTGCTAGCGATCGGGGGGGCCCTTCCTACAATGAGCAGTTCTTC	TRBD2	TRBV20-1	TRBJ2-1	many
CASSVRGLDEQYF	TGTGCCAGCAGCGTCAGGGGGCTGGACGAGCAGTACTTC	TRBD1	TRBV5-8	TRBJ2-7	-
CASMGRDPSPLHF	TGTGCCAGCATGGGACGGGACCCTTCACCCCTCCACTTT	-	TRBV21-1	TRBJ1-6	-
CASSYTGVGQPQHF	TGTGCCAGCAGTTACACAGGGGTCGGGCAGCCCCAGCATTTT	TRBD1	TRBV6-2/TRBV6-3	TRBJ1-5	few
CASSQAAYSNQPQHF	TGCGCCAGCAGCCAGGCAGCCTATAGCAATCAGCCCCAGCATTTT	-	TRBV4-1	TRBJ1-5	few
CASSYSILPNTEAFF	TGTGCCAGCAGTTACTCGATATTACCGAACACTGAAGCTTTCTTT	-	TRBV6-5	TRBJ1-1	many
CASREGPSAFF	TGTGCCAGCAGGGAAGGACCCTCCGCTTTCTTT	-	TRBV7-2	TRBJ1-1	-
CASRSFKGSYEQYF	TGCGCCAGCCGTTCCTTTAAGGGGTCCTACGAGCAGTACTTC	-	TRBV4-1	TRBJ2-7	few
CASSQEAGGEQYF	TGCGCCAGCAGCCAAGAGGCCGGGGGCGAGCAGTACTTC	-	TRBV4-3	TRBJ2-7	-
CASSLGQLSTDTQYF	TGCGCCAGCAGCTTGGGTCAACTCAGCACAGATACGCAGTATTTT	-	TRBV5-1	TRBJ2-3	few
CASSVARTTDTQYF	TGTGCCAGCAGCGTAGCTAGGACCACAGATACGCAGTATTTT	-	TRBV9	TRBJ2-3	few
CASSDSKDPNTQYF	TGTGCCAGCAGTGACTCGAAAGACCCAAATACGCAGTATTTT	-	TRBV6-4	TRBJ2-3	many
CASSYSAAHYGYTF	TGTGCCAGCAGTTACTCTGCGGCCCACTATGGCTACACCTTC	-	TRBV6-5	TRBJ1-2	few
CASSRTGTQYF	TGTGCCAGCAGCAGGACTGGTACGCAGTATTTT	-	TRBV3-1	TRBJ2-3	many
CASSYSQGNNSPLHF	TGTGCCAGCAGTTACTCGCAGGGAAATAATTCACCCCTCCACTTT	-	TRBV6-5	TRBJ1-6	few
CASSQGEGEAFF	TGCGCCAGCAGCCAAGGCGAGGGGGAAGCTTTCTTT	-	TRBV4-3	TRBJ1-1	-
CASSLGTGGNVLTF	TGCGCCAGCAGCTTGGGTACAGGGGGCAACGTCCTGACTTTC	TRBD1	TRBV5-1	TRBJ2-6	-
CASSFVRGEEQFF	TGTGCCAGCAGTTTTGTGAGAGGGGAGGAGCAGTTCTTC	-	TRBV12-3/TRBV12-4	TRBJ2-1	many
CASSSGHEQETQYF	TGTGCCAGCAGTTCTGGACACGAGCAAGAGACCCAGTACTTC	-	TRBV6-2/TRBV6-3	TRBJ2-5	many
CASFEGTSNTEAFF	TGTGCCAGCTTTGAGGGGACTTCGAACACTGAAGCTTTCTTT	-	TRBV6-5	TRBJ1-1	-
CASSYLPGTTRQVSTDTQYF	TGTGCCAGCAGTTACCTCCCGGGTACCACCCGACAGGTCAGCACAGATACGCAGTATTTT	-	TRBV6-5	TRBJ2-3	many
CASSGKGADTQYF	TGTGCCAGCAGCGGCAAGGGGGCGGATACGCAGTATTTT	TRBD1	TRBV7-8	TRBJ2-3	few
CASSPREIETQYF	TGTGCCAGCAGCCCGAGAGAAATAGAGACCCAGTACTTC	-	TRBV7-9	TRBJ2-5	-
CASSREGTAEAFF	TGTGCCAGCAGCCGGGAGGGAACTGCTGAAGCTTTCTTT	-	TRBV3-1	TRBJ1-1	-
CASSLTSGKF	TGTGCCAGCAGTCTAACTAGCGGAAAGTTC	TRBD2	TRBV27	TRBJ2-7	many
CASSLATRAKNIQYF	TGTGCCAGCAGTTTAGCGACGCGGGCCAAAAACATTCAGTACTTC	-	TRBV12-3/TRBV12-4	TRBJ2-4	-
CASSLAYSTGGPMNTEAFF	TGTGCCAGCAGCTTAGCGTATAGTACAGGGGGCCCTATGAACACTGAAGCTTTCTTT	TRBD1	TRBV7-8	TRBJ1-1	-
CASSLQRGGLHEQYF	TGTGCCAGCAGCTTACAGCGGGGGGGCCTCCACGAGCAGTACTTC	TRBD2	TRBV7-2	TRBJ2-7	many